This T cell receptor beta chain was sequenced in a study of CD8+ T cells in alopecia areata. Notes on the study in general: In scalp and blood, many expanded lesional clones persisted during tofacitinib.

Comments on this clone: Its antigen is not identified.

Trimming pared 2 bases from V and 4 bases from J, leaving 12 bases between. CDR1 and CDR2 from the germline V gene are SGHNT and YYREEE (reference sequence). This CDR3 is built from 14 residues. Treatment defined: oral pan-JAK inhibitor, 5-10 mg twice daily. Isolated RNA was reverse transcribed into cDNA used as the sequencing template. Generated by immunoSEQ multiplex PCR, the TCRdb table keeps only in-frame clones and is missing some. The sample records 150,000 to 250,000 clones, nearly 60% being singletons. The receptor comes from a human donor with alopecia areata. The specimen was CD4+ T cells sorted from blood, collected at week 24, from a patient treated with tofacitinib. The rearrangement links TRBV5-4 to TRBJ2-5; possibly TRBD1 or TRBD2 for D (7 bases each). For the CDR3, the DNA is TGTGCCAGCAGCTTTCCAGGGGGGGTAGAGACCCAGTACTTC. It translates to CASSFPGGVETQYF.